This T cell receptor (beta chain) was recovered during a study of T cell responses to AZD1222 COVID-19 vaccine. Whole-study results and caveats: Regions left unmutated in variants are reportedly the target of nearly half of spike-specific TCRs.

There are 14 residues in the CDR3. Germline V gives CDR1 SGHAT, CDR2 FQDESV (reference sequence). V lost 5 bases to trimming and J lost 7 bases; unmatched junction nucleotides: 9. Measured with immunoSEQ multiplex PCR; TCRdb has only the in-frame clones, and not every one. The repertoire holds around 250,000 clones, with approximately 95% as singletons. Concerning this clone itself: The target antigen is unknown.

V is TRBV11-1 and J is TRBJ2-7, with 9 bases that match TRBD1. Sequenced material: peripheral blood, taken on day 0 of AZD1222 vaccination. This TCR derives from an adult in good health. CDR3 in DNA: TGTGCCAGCAGCCCGCTACAGGGGGCGGGGGAGCAGTACTTC. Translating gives CASSPLQGAGEQYF.